Listed below are T cell receptor beta chains from one sample, sequenced in a study of identical twins. TCRdb reprocessed the 5' RACE reads via MiXCR and lists one record per CDR3 protein. This table holds 750,000 to 950,000 distinct CDR3 sequences, roughly 12% found once. This sample was shared with a second study, whose subject was yellow fever vaccine responses in identical twins.

Source material: PBMCs. These receptors were obtained from a woman aged 18 to 35 in good health. Both conserved end residues are part of each CDR3.

v_call cdr3_length cdr3_aa
TRBV28 18 CASSLGRLAEIAKNIQYF
TRBV5-1 17 CASSLMATGGGYNEQFF
TRBV5-1 18 CASSLVPLDRGVKNTQYF
TRBV7-9 15 CASSLFTGGSHEQYF
TRBV7-9 15 CASSLRSQGANVLTF
TRBV7-8 17 CASSPDWGSGNTDTQYF
TRBV11-2 16 CASSPRLAGVTNEQFF
TRBV12-3/TRBV12-4 16 CASSIHTSKGAYEQFF
TRBV7-8 15 CASSSRGRKDGELFF
TRBV6-1 12 CASRDRDEKLFF
TRBV5-5 15 CASSLGPQGQETQYF
TRBV7-6 15 CASSSQFGGGETQYF
TRBV20-1 13 CSAYGHLRPEAFF
TRBV7-9 16 CASSLGRGLVFDTQYF
TRBV4-1 16 CASSQEGGGFTGELFF
TRBV5-1 14 CASSSEDRVGGYTF
TRBV5-4 14 CASSLASAGHEQFF
TRBV5-8 13 CASVTSGTDTQYF
TRBV20-1 14 CSAHIAGGIGTQYF
TRBV2 19 CASIQEELSSWDSYNEQFF
TRBV20-1 12 CSARDLAGELFF
TRBV12-3/TRBV12-4 14 CASTGLTSYNEQFF
TRBV27 17 CASSYSGTGASNQPQHF
TRBV5-1 15 CASSLSPESHNEQFF
TRBV12-3/TRBV12-4 13 CASSPTTIEAQYF
TRBV28 13 CASTGQGNSPLHF
TRBV29-1 13 CSVDRQGAGEQFF
TRBV5-6 15 CASSLRQGLQETQYF
TRBV12-3/TRBV12-4 14 CASSWWGSADTQYF
TRBV7-6 15 CASSSYRDRGRGYTF
TRBV6-1 16 CASNRRGSLRNTEAFF
TRBV9 16 CASSAHSLRPNTEAFF
TRBV24-1 15 CATSDNGQMNTEAFF
TRBV3-1 15 CASRRANGLTSEQYF
TRBV12-3/TRBV12-4 15 CASSLRSGAGNEQFF
TRBV4-1 15 CASSPLGQRYTEAFF
TRBV28 13 CASGRGGQETQYF
TRBV27 15 CASSLRQSGANVLTF
TRBV6-5 14 CASSSRELYNEQFF
TRBV5-1 14 CASSLVQGTGELFF
TRBV7-9 16 CASSLTGLELYNEQFF
TRBV11-1 12 CASSLGVREQFF
TRBV25-1 16 CASSGTRGTGSYEQYF
TRBV5-1 17 CASSLGLGGRPSYEQYF
TRBV7-2 15 CASSLAGGVTGELFF
TRBV6-5 13 CASSYGRLNEQFF
TRBV12-3/TRBV12-4 18 CASRGLAGVHSSYNEQFF
TRBV6-1 13 CASSHAPYNEQFF
TRBV20-1 13 CSAHRAPYNEQFF
TRBV20-1 15 CSVHSSGAPTDTQYF
TRBV12-3/TRBV12-4 14 CASTLAGGPMKQFF
TRBV7-8 15 CASSSSGVLGNTIYF
TRBV14 18 CASSQDHLAMAKYNEQFF
TRBV4-2 16 CASSQGLAGEAYEQYF